This T cell receptor beta chain was sequenced in a study of T-cell memory formation after mild COVID-19. Each CDR3 protein gets one entry after TCRdb re-called the 5' RACE reads with MiXCR. The sample holds 280,000 or so distinct CDR3 sequences, less than 9.5% seen once. The germline V gene encodes CDR1 DFQATT and CDR2 SNEGSKA (reference sequence). The CDR3 extends over 13 amino acids. Trimming took 2 bases from V and 7 from J; bases not matched to a gene: 6. This clonotype has only a few counts. The rearrangement joins TRBV20-1 to TRBJ1-2; 8 bases line up with TRBD1. The clonotype originates from a man between 18 and 29 years old who had mild COVID-19 (a few samples of this study predate the infection). Cell type and time point are not known. Sequencing was performed on PBMCs or a T cell subset sorted from them (not recorded which). CDR3 sequence reads: CSARRDRGPGYTF. CDR3 DNA sequence: TGCAGTGCTAGAAGAGACAGGGGACCTGGCTACACCTTC.